Shown below are 26 T cell receptor beta chains from a single sample sequenced in a study of cytomegalovirus exposure and HLA in healthy donors. Vbeta (60) and Jbeta (13) primers were used in the PCR. Method: immunoSEQ multiplex PCR; TCRdb's copy keeps in-frame clones and lacks some. The sample yields about 110,000 clones, over 75% seen once. Sample: PBMCs. All receptors come from a male donor in good health and CMV-seronegative.

The gene calls are TRBV5-1 and TRBJ2-1, with 10 bases fitting TRBD1. V was clipped by 3 bases and J by 3 bases; unmatched bases: 3. The V gene's germline CDR1 is SGHRS and CDR2 YFSETQ. This CDR3 region has 15 residues. The CDR3 DNA reads as TGCGCCAGCAGCTCTGGGACAGGGGTCTACAATGAGCAGTTCTTC. This translates into CASSSGTGVYNEQFF.

The CDR3 spells CASSPLPSADTQYF. CDR3 nucleotides: TGCGCCAGCAGCCCTCTTCCTAGCGCAGATACGCAGTATTTT. The gene calls are TRBV4-1 and TRBJ2-3, with TRBD2 as a possible D gene (6 bases). This CDR3 spans 14 amino acids. Trimming pared 4 bases from V and 4 bases from J, leaving 12 bases between. Germline V lookup: CDR1 MGHRA, CDR2 YSYEKL.

The chain couples TRBV7-9 to TRBJ2-5, with TRBD1 as a possible D gene (5 bases). The J call may be wrong; the DNA end is better matched by TRBJ2-7. The CDR3 extends over 14 amino acids. Germline V gene sequence: CDR1 SEHNR, CDR2 FQNEAQ (reference sequence). As DNA, the CDR3 is TGTGCCAGCAGCTCAACAGGATTTCCCTACGAGCAGTACTTC. Translated, it gives CASSSTGFPYEQYF.

This chain joins TRBV30 and TRBJ1-2; 7 bases map to TRBD1. From germline, CDR1 is GTSNPN and CDR2 SVGIG (reference sequence). The junction had 4 bases not matched to a gene; V was cut back by 4 bases and J by 2 bases. There are 13 residues in the CDR3. CDR3 in amino acids: CAWKMGQNYGYTF. Written as DNA, the CDR3 is TGTGCCTGGAAAATGGGACAGAACTATGGCTACACCTTC.

The CDR3 loop is CTSNLAGVYEQYF. For the CDR3, the DNA is TGCACCAGCAATCTAGCGGGGGTATACGAGCAGTACTTC. V gene TRBV1 combines with J gene TRBJ2-7; the table's D gene call, TRBD2, was not cross checked with the DNA. TRBV1 has pseudogene status. This CDR3 comprises 13 residues.

The chain employs TRBV7-9 and TRBJ2-1, with 13 bases that match TRBD2. This CDR3 is 18 amino acids long. Germline loops: CDR1 SEHNR, CDR2 FQNEAQ (reference sequence). J lost 9 bases, V lost 4 bases, and 15 bases had no gene match. The CDR3 DNA reads as TGTGCCAGCAGCTCTTCTGCCCTACTAGCGGGAGGGCACGTTGAGCAGTTCTTC. As protein: CASSSSALLAGGHVEQFF.

The chain links TRBV19 to TRBJ1-5, with D unclear. Per the germline V gene, CDR1 is LNHDA and CDR2 is SQIVND (reference sequence). The CDR3 is made up of 19 amino acids. V gave up 3 bases and J gave up 1 base, with 22 bases separating them. The CDR3: CASSIERGLWQASNQPQHF. The CDR3 nucleotides are TGTGCCAGTAGTATCGAGAGAGGACTTTGGCAGGCAAGCAATCAGCCCCAGCATTTT.

The V and J genes are TRBV25-1 and TRBJ2-2; no definite D call. The CDR3 is made up of 14 amino acids. Germline lookup yields CDR1 MGHDK and CDR2 SYGVNS. Trimming cost V 3 bases and J 1 base, with 6 bases left between them. CDR3 nucleotide sequence: TGTGCCAGCAGTGAGGAGCTGAACACCGGGGAGCTGTTTTTT. The encoded protein is CASSEELNTGELFF.

This clone was seen a single time. The rearrangement links TRBV5-4 to TRBJ2-5; D may be TRBD2 (6 bases). The V gene's germline CDR1 is SGHNT and CDR2 YYREEE (reference sequence). The CDR3 runs 14 residues. The V end was cut by 4 bases, the J end by 1 base, with 11 bases between. The CDR3 loop is CASSPGGVQETQYF. The CDR3 region has the DNA TGTGCCAGCAGCCCGGGCGGGGTCCAAGAGACCCAGTACTTC. The full variable domain, in which reference TRBV5-4 and TRBJ2-5 provide the parts outside the CDR3, is ETGVTQSPTHLIKTRGQQVTLRCSSQSGHNTVSWYQQALGQGPQFIFQYYREEENGRGNFPPRFSGLQFPNYSSELNVNALELDDSALYLCASSPGGVQETQYFGPGTRLLVL.

The chain joins TRBV6-5 to TRBJ2-7; TRBD2 matches at 7 bases. The J segment lost 3 bases and the V segment lost 6 bases, leaving 8 bases of the junction unmatched. Germline CDR1 and CDR2: MNHEY and SVGAGI. The CDR3 is 14 residues long. CDR3 in amino acids: CASSPTSRNYEQYF. CDR3 sequence (DNA): TGTGCCAGCAGCCCGACTAGCAGAAACTACGAGCAGTACTTC.

Only a few counts were recorded for this clone. This chain connects TRBV5-1 to TRBJ2-5, with 9 bases fitting TRBD2. The CDR3 consists of 16 residues. Germline trimming cut 3 bases from V and 2 bases from J; bases unmatched to any gene: 8. The germline V gene has CDR1 SGHRS and CDR2 YFSETQ. The CDR3 sequence: CASSYTMTSGQETQYF. CDR3 sequence (DNA): TGCGCCAGCAGCTACACGATGACTAGCGGACAAGAGACCCAGTACTTC.

This chain links TRBV28 with TRBJ2-3; no clear D. The CDR3 covers 16 residues. From germline, CDR1 is MDHEN and CDR2 SYDVKM. Trimming cost V 6 bases and J 1 base, with 17 bases left between them. The CDR3, as DNA: TGTGCCAGCAGCCCCCCTCCCGGGTTTGGCACAGATACGCAGTATTTT. Amino acids: CASSPPPGFGTDTQYF.

The rearrangement links TRBV4-1 to TRBJ2-7; 9 bases match TRBD2. The CDR3 covers 20 residues. Per germline, CDR1 MGHRA and CDR2 YSYEKL. V gave up 0 bases and J gave up 1 base; unmatched junction bases: 16. CDR3 nucleotides: TGCGCCAGCAGCCAAGAAATCCCAGGACTAGCGAACCCTTCTTCCTACGAGCAGTACTTC. Amino acid sequence: CASSQEIPGLANPSSYEQYF.

The V gene is TRBV5-1, the J gene TRBJ2-7, with 8 nucleotides matching TRBD2. CDR3 size: 17 residues. The V and J ends lost 0 bases and 2 bases, in that order; junction bases with no gene match: 10. Germline V gene sequence: CDR1 SGHRS, CDR2 YFSETQ. CDR3 coding DNA: TGCGCCAGCAGCTTGGCCCCCCCCGGTAGCGGGACCTACGAGCAGTACTTC. It translates to CASSLAPPGSGTYEQYF.

The V gene is TRBV6-1, the J gene TRBJ2-2; TRBD2 matches 7 bases. With 6 bases clipped from V and 1 base from J, the junction kept 2 bases outside the gene matches. Germline-derived CDR1 and CDR2 are MNHNS and SASEGT. The CDR3 sequence is 14 residues long. This CDR3 is CASSPSGNTGELFF. The CDR3 DNA follows: TGTGCCAGCAGCCCTAGCGGGAACACCGGGGAGCTGTTTTTT.

The chain combines TRBV30 with TRBJ2-5; TRBD2 matches at 11 bases. The last part of the DNA fits TRBJ2-7 better; the J call may be wrong. Germline loops: CDR1 GTSNPN, CDR2 SVGIG (reference sequence). There are 15 residues in the CDR3. The DNA for the CDR3 is TGTGCCTGGGGAAGGAAACTAGCGGGAGCATTCGAGCAGTACTTC. This translates into CAWGRKLAGAFEQYF.

The rearrangement links TRBV28 to TRBJ1-2; 8 bases are shared with TRBD1. The CDR3 consists of 16 residues. Germline CDR1 reads MDHEN; CDR2 reads SYDVKM. V lost 7 bases and J lost 5; bases outside the gene matches: 15. The CDR3 sequence: CASIAPGGRGGYGYTF. The CDR3 nucleotides are TGTGCCAGCATCGCGCCAGGGGGCAGAGGGGGTTATGGCTACACCTTC.

The chain is built from TRBV27 and TRBJ2-7; D gene unclear. Trimming took 4 bases from V and 1 from J, leaving 14 bases between them. The CDR3 loop spans 15 amino acids. Germline values: CDR1 MNHEY, CDR2 SMNVEV (reference sequence). For the CDR3, the DNA is TGTGCCAGCAGTTCCGAGGCGTCACGGTCCTACGAGCAGTACTTC. The encoded protein is CASSSEASRSYEQYF.

The chain is built from TRBV6-4 and TRBJ2-1; TRBD1 agrees at 9 bases. In germline, CDR1 is MRHNA, CDR2 SNTAGT. This CDR3 has 17 amino acids. V dropped 0 bases and J dropped 6; count of bases not matched to a gene: 9. CDR3 DNA: TGTGCCAGCAGTGACTCGTTCCGGACAGGGGAGGCCAATGAGCAGTTCTTC. This codes for CASSDSFRTGEANEQFF.

V is TRBV5-1 and J is TRBJ2-1; TRBD2 aligns across 10 bases. The V gene end was trimmed by 5 bases and the J gene end by 4 bases; junction bases not matched to a gene: 6. This CDR3 has 15 residues. Germline V gene lookup returns CDR1 SGHRS and CDR2 YFSETQ. Written as DNA, the CDR3 is TGCGCCAGCAGATCGGCAGCGGGGGGGTACAATGAGCAGTTCTTC. This translates into CASRSAAGGYNEQFF. Based on the CDR3 plus reference TRBV5-1 and TRBJ2-1, the full variable domain is KAGVTQTPRYLIKTRGQQVTLSCSPISGHRSVSWYQQTPGQGLQFLFEYFSETQRNKGNFPGRFSGRQFSNSRSEMNVSTLELGDSALYLCASRSAAGGYNEQFFGPGTRLTVL.

The gene calls are TRBV12-5 and TRBJ1-5; 11 bases align to TRBD1. The CDR3 contains 18 residues. V trimming: 5 bases; J trimming: 3 bases; junction bases outside the gene matches: 12. From germline, CDR1 is LGHNT and CDR2 FRNRAP. This CDR3 is CASGVLLDRGRLNQPQHF. CDR3 coding DNA: TGTGCTAGTGGTGTCCTCTTGGACAGGGGGCGACTCAATCAGCCCCAGCATTTT.

The rearrangement uses TRBV7-6 and TRBJ2-7; 11 nucleotides agree with TRBD1. This CDR3 comprises 17 residues. The V and J ends lost 1 base and 3 bases, in that order; junction bases with no gene match: 8. Germline lookup yields CDR1 SGHVS and CDR2 FNYEAQ. The CDR3 region is CASSLGGGTGGGYEQYF. The DNA for the CDR3 is TGTGCCAGCAGCTTAGGAGGGGGGACAGGGGGTGGCTACGAGCAGTACTTC.

The chain links TRBV25-1 to TRBJ1-1; the match to TRBD1 covers 10 bases. Germline CDR1 MGHDK, CDR2 SYGVNS. This CDR3 spans 13 amino acids. Trimming at V came to 8 bases and at J to 5 bases, leaving 5 bases not matched to a gene. CDR3 coding DNA: TGTGCCAGCTACGGGGACAGGGGTACTGAAGCTTTCTTT. It translates to CASYGDRGTEAFF.

This clone came up a few times. The J gene is TRBJ2-1, the V gene TRBV5-4; TRBD2 is a possible D gene (6 bases). Germline V lookup: CDR1 SGHNT, CDR2 YYREEE (reference sequence). This CDR3 is 13 amino acids long. V lost 9 bases and J 4 bases, leaving 14 bases between the germline ends. The CDR3 sequence: CATSLRGYNEQFF. DNA of the CDR3: TGTGCCACCTCCTTGCGGGGTTACAATGAGCAGTTCTTC.

This sequence joins TRBV14 and TRBJ2-3; D uncertain. The CDR3 runs 12 residues. The V and J ends lost 1 base and 8 bases respectively, with 7 bases between them. Germline values: CDR1 SGHDN, CDR2 FVKESK. The CDR3 coding sequence is TGTGCCAGCAGCCAAGCTGAGTTTACGCAGTATTTT. It is translated as CASSQAEFTQYF.

CDR3 in amino acids: CASSRGAGRNDIQYF. CDR3 nucleotide sequence: TGTGCCAGCAGCCGGGGGGCAGGGCGGAATGACATTCAGTACTTC. The chain has TRBV5-8 and TRBJ2-4; possibly TRBD2 for D (7 bases). V dropped 4 bases and J dropped 8 bases, with 19 bases sitting between them. Germline CDR1 and CDR2: SGHTS and YDEGEE. This CDR3 comprises 15 residues.